This TCR beta chain was sequenced in a study of blood T cell repertoires in COVID-19. Across the study: Sample material is recorded as cDNA or gDNA derived from T cells, B-cell-depleted T cells, or PBMCs.

Participants spanned ages about 18 to 100 years and resided in roughly 22 US areas. This clone has only one observation. The V and J ends lost 1 base and 5 bases, in that order; junction bases with no gene match: 4. Germline lookup yields CDR1 MGHRA and CDR2 YSYEKL. This CDR3 comprises 16 residues. Some clones are missing from TCRdb's copy, which holds only in-frame ones; the method was immunoSEQ multiplex PCR. The sample contains some 230,000 clones, just under 85% of which appear only once. This clonotype was obtained from a woman aged 40 to 50 with acute COVID-19. The V and J genes are TRBV4-1 and TRBJ2-1; the match to TRBD2 covers 11 bases. Sequenced sample: PBMCs or T cells enriched from blood (not recorded which). This CDR3 reads CASSQVGLAVDNEQFF. In DNA, the CDR3 is TGCGCCAGCAGCCAAGTGGGACTAGCGGTAGACAATGAGCAGTTCTTC.